The subject of this entry is one TCR beta chain. Its cognate antigen is unknown. Between the trimmed V and J ends, which lost 6 bases and 4 bases, there was a span of 9 bases. CDR1 is LNHDA, CDR2 SQIVND, per germline (reference sequence). There are 12 residues in the CDR3. PCR involved 60 Vbeta and 13 Jbeta primers. Sequencing was performed with immunoSEQ multiplex PCR; in TCRdb, only in-frame clones are kept and a portion is missing. The table includes roughly 190,000 clones, 65% to 80% detected once. The data originate from a study of cytomegalovirus exposure and HLA in healthy donors. Findings and limits, study-wide: HLA restriction was apparent for most CMV-associated TCR beta chains in a later analysis. Analyses of presence/absence relied on an assumption of roughly uniform sequencing depth across donors.

The rearrangement links TRBV19 to TRBJ1-2; tentatively, D is TRBD1 (6 bases). The sample was PBMCs. The TCR sequence derives from a man aged 25-40 years in good health and CMV-seropositive. The CDR3 DNA reads as TGTGCCAGTAGGGGCAGGGGCTATGGCTACACCTTC. It codes for CASRGRGYGYTF.